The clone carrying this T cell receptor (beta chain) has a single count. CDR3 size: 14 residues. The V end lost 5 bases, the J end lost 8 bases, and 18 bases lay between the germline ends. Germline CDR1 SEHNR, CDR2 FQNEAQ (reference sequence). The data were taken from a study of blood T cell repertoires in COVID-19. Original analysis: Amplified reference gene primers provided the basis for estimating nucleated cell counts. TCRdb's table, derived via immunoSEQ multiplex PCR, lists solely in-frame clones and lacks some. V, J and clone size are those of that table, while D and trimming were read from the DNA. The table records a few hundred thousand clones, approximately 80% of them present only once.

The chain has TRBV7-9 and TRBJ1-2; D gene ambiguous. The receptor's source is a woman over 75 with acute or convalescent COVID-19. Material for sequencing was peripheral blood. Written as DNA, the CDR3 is TGTGCCAGCAGCCCCAAAGGCGGCGAATGGGGCTACACCTTC. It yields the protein CASSPKGGEWGYTF.